Sequencing of this T cell receptor beta chain was carried out in a study of cytomegalovirus exposure and HLA in healthy donors. On the study more broadly: The platform used for the 110 or so validation repertoires matched that of the roughly 700 first-cohort repertoires, a later analysis reported. Overall study results and limits: A list of approximately 160 TCR beta chains associated with cytomegalovirus was given.

The donors were part of the validation cohort, which consisted of about 130 subjects and was separate from the first cohort of about 670 subjects. On this clone itself: The antigen is undetermined.

Generated by immunoSEQ multiplex PCR, the TCRdb table keeps only in-frame clones and is missing some. The sample records 150,000 to 200,000 clones, about 84% being singletons. The CDR3 length is 17 residues. Trimming took 0 bases from V and 6 from J, leaving 15 bases between them. CDR1 is LGHNA, CDR2 YNFKEQ, per germline. Sequencing was done on a sample of PBMCs. This TCR was recovered from a woman aged 18-30 years in good health and CMV-seronegative. The gene calls are TRBV4-2 and TRBJ1-6, with D possibly TRBD1 on 5 matching bases. CDR3 bases: TGTGCCAGCAGCCAAGATAGTGCAGGGCTTTTTAATTCACCCCTCCACTTT. Translating it yields CASSQDSAGLFNSPLHF.